What follows are 27 T cell receptor beta chains derived from one specimen sequenced in a study of regulatory T cells in long-lasting Graves disease (dated by TCRdb to about 2021). The library was generated by multiplex PCR. The sample was run on an Illumina HiSeq 4000. CDR3 regions were amplified by Arm-PCR with iRepertoire HTBI primers to construct TCR beta libraries. Using fastp at Q25 and MiXCR, TCRdb reprocessed the public reads and kept productive beta chains. CDR3 protein sequences are deduplicated, and each keeps its most common genes and DNA. In all, the sample holds about 400,000 distinct CDR3 sequences, and around a sixth of those were seen once. Of the sample, about 20% is held by the ten largest clones. In light of the paper, this sample's time point label describes: newly diagnosed GD, antithyroid drugs for less than 3 months. RNA was extracted from PBMCs in TRIzol for both TCR sequencing and RNA sequencing.

Sample: peripheral blood mononuclear cells (PBMCs), taken at new diagnosis, from a patient treated with antithyroid drugs. The receptors come from a female donor with Graves disease.

A few counts support this clonotype. A much larger clone sits a single nucleotide away, making a read error possible. The chain is built from TRBV9 and TRBJ1-5, with 8 positions matching TRBD1. Trimming took 4 bases from V and 2 from J; bases not matched to a gene: 2. CDR1 is SGDLS and CDR2 is YYNGEE in the germline V gene. There are 14 residues in the CDR3. CDR3 sequence: CASSQTGGNQPQHF. CDR3 bases: TGTGCCAGCAGCCAGACAGGGGGCAATCAGCCCCAGCATTTT.

This clonotype occurred a few times. This chain connects TRBV7-9 to TRBJ2-1; the D gene is possibly TRBD1 (5 bases). The germline gives CDR1 SEHNR, CDR2 FQNEAQ (reference sequence). CDR3 length equals 13 residues. Trimming pared 5 bases from V and 7 bases from J, leaving 12 bases between. For the CDR3, the DNA is TGTGCCAGCAGCCAGGGTTCTAGGAATGAGCAGTTCTTC. This codes for CASSQGSRNEQFF.

This clonotype was counted at least ten times. The V call is TRBV13, the J call TRBJ2-7, with 12 bases matching TRBD1. CDR3 size: 16 residues. Trimming took 4 bases from V and 4 from J; bases not matched to a gene: 8. Germline V gives CDR1 PRHDT, CDR2 FYEKMQ (reference sequence). CDR3 sequence: CASSWGTGGEGYEQYF. The CDR3 DNA is TGTGCCAGCAGCTGGGGGACAGGGGGCGAGGGGTACGAGCAGTACTTC.

The table lists this clonotype with a few counts. V is TRBV7-2 and J is TRBJ2-5; D is unresolved. Germline-derived CDR1 and CDR2 are SGHTA and FQGNSA. CDR3 length: 14 residues. Trimming stripped 2 bases from V and 4 bases from J, with 11 bases between. The CDR3 loop is CASSLLAPGETQYF. The CDR3 DNA is TGTGCCAGCAGCTTATTGGCGCCGGGAGAGACCCAGTACTTC. The full variable domain, rest sourced from reference TRBV7-2 and TRBJ2-5, is GAGVSQSPSNKVTEKGKDVELRCDPISGHTALYWYRQSLGQGLEFLIYFQGNSAPDKSGLPSDRFSAERTGGSVSTLTIQRTQQEDSAVYLCASSLLAPGETQYFGPGTRLLVL.

This clonotype was recorded at least ten times. This sequence joins TRBV20-1 and TRBJ1-5; a possible D gene is TRBD1 (5 bases). V was pared by 0 bases and J by 1 base, with 13 bases between. The CDR3 length is 16 residues. Per the germline V gene, CDR1 is DFQATT and CDR2 is SNEGSKA (reference sequence). This chain's CDR3 is CSAREADGGSNQPQHF. For the CDR3, the DNA is TGCAGTGCTAGAGAAGCGGACGGGGGAAGCAATCAGCCCCAGCATTTT.

This clonotype was recorded only once. J is TRBJ2-2 and V is TRBV28; the D call may be TRBD1 or TRBD2 (5 bases each). V dropped 3 bases and J dropped 0 bases, with 14 bases sitting between them. This CDR3 is 17 amino acids long. The germline V gene has CDR1 MDHEN and CDR2 SYDVKM. The DNA for the CDR3 is TGTGCCAGCAGTTTTAATAGGTGGGACGCGAACACCGGGGAGCTGTTTTTT. Its translation: CASSFNRWDANTGELFF.

V usage is TRBV7-3 and J usage is TRBJ2-4; 9 positions match TRBD2. This CDR3 comprises 16 residues. Losses at the gene ends were 3 bases for V and 3 bases for J; bases not matched to a gene: 6. CDR1 SGHTA and CDR2 FQGTGA come from the germline V gene. As DNA, the CDR3 is TGTGCCAGCAGCTTGATCGGCGGGGGGGGCAAAAACATTCAGTACTTC. The encoded protein is CASSLIGGGGKNIQYF.

This clonotype has a handful of counts. This sequence joins TRBV7-8 and TRBJ2-7, with a possible D match to TRBD2 (6 bases). Germline assignment: CDR1 SGHVS and CDR2 FQNEAQ. Trimming pared 4 bases from V and 5 bases from J, leaving 21 bases between. The CDR3 runs to 16 residues. The CDR3 sequence: CASSSAGRIGQNEQYF. CDR3 DNA sequence: TGTGCCAGCAGCTCTGCCGGGAGAATCGGGCAGAACGAGCAGTACTTC.

This clonotype has at least ten counts. J is TRBJ2-2 and V is TRBV20-1, with TRBD2 matching over 11 bases. The germline V gene encodes CDR1 DFQATT and CDR2 SNEGSKA (reference sequence). CDR3 size: 15 residues. The J segment lost 5 bases and the V segment lost 3 bases, leaving 5 bases of the junction unmatched. The CDR3 protein is CSASLSGRVTGELFF. CDR3 bases: TGCAGTGCTAGTCTTAGCGGGAGGGTTACCGGGGAGCTGTTTTTT.

The V gene is TRBV11-2, the J gene TRBJ2-1, with D possibly called TRBD1 or TRBD2 (5 bases each). Germline CDR1 SGHAT, CDR2 FQNNGV. The CDR3 contains 17 residues. The V end lost 0 bases, the J end lost 4 bases, and 16 bases lay between the germline ends. CDR3 in amino acids: CASSLERSRGRYNEQFF. For the CDR3, the DNA is TGTGCCAGCAGCTTAGAAAGGTCGAGGGGACGATACAATGAGCAGTTCTTC.

This clonotype was observed many times. This chain joins TRBV7-9 and TRBJ1-1; D possibly corresponds to TRBD1 (5 bases). From germline, CDR1 is SEHNR and CDR2 FQNEAQ (reference sequence). The CDR3 is 13 residues long. Deletions cut 5 bases from V and 8 bases from J, with 15 bases between. CDR3 in DNA: TGTGCCAGCAGCGCGACAGTCCTTCTGGAAGCTTTCTTT. Its protein product is CASSATVLLEAFF.

This chain links TRBV29-1 with TRBJ2-7, with D possibly TRBD1 on 6 matching bases. CDR1 and CDR2 from the germline V gene are SQVTM and ANQGSEA. The CDR3 is made up of 12 amino acids. V was cut by 0 bases and J by 4 bases, with 7 bases left in between. This chain's CDR3 is CSVEEGGYEQYF. For the CDR3, the DNA is TGCAGCGTTGAAGAAGGGGGTTACGAGCAGTACTTC.

V usage is TRBV27 and J usage is TRBJ2-7; D is unclear. Germline loops: CDR1 MNHEY, CDR2 SMNVEV (reference sequence). This CDR3 has 12 amino acids. V was cut by 6 bases and J by 3 bases, with 9 bases left in between. CDR3 DNA: TGTGCCAGCAGATCAATTCACTACGAGCAGTACTTC. Amino acids: CASRSIHYEQYF.

As concerns this clonotype: A much larger clonotype is one base distant, so this may be a read error. V and J are TRBV12-3 or TRBV12-4 and TRBJ2-3, with 9 bases aligning to TRBD1. This CDR3 is built from 15 residues. With 4 bases clipped from V and 0 bases from J, the junction kept 2 bases outside the gene matches. CDR3: CASSSGTGSTDTQYF. The CDR3, as DNA: TGTGCCAGCAGTTCCGGGACAGGGAGCACAGATACGCAGTATTTT.

This clonotype was detected a few times. The CDR3 is CATSEGGKSNQPQHF. The CDR3 region has the DNA TGTGCCACCAGTGAGGGGGGGAAGAGCAATCAGCCCCAGCATTTT. V usage is TRBV24-1 and J usage is TRBJ1-5, with D maybe TRBD1 (5 bases). The V end lost 4 bases, the J end lost 1 base, and 10 bases lay between the germline ends. Germline V gene lookup returns CDR1 KGHDR and CDR2 SFDVKD. This CDR3 has 15 amino acids.

This clonotype was observed at least ten times. The chain links TRBV12-3 or TRBV12-4 to TRBJ1-6, with 7 bases identical to TRBD1. This CDR3 is 14 amino acids long. With V trimmed by 1 base and J by 9 bases, 3 bases remained unmatched. The CDR3 region is CASSLEGGVSPLHF. As DNA, the CDR3 is TGTGCCAGCAGTTTAGAAGGGGGCGTTTCACCCCTCCACTTT.

This clonotype was recorded many times. The chain joins TRBV10-3 to TRBJ2-6; D unresolved. Deletions cut 3 bases from V and 2 bases from J, with 8 bases between. CDR3 size: 15 residues. CDR1 and CDR2 (germline): ENHRY, SYGVKD. CDR3 coding DNA: TGTGCCATCAGTGATGGAAGCGCTGGGGCCAACGTCCTGACTTTC. Protein product: CAISDGSAGANVLTF.

This clonotype showed up just a few times. The chain has TRBV29-1 and TRBJ2-6, with D uncertain. CDR3 length equals 12 residues. V lost 6 bases to trimming and J lost 4 bases, with 7 bases between them. The germline gives CDR1 SQVTM, CDR2 ANQGSEA. The DNA of the CDR3 is TGCAGCGTCACTACCGGGGCCAACGTCCTGACTTTC. Translated, it gives CSVTTGANVLTF.

This clonotype has more than one count but fewer than ten. The rearrangement joins TRBV4-1 to TRBJ2-3, with 7 bases matching TRBD1. After removal of 0 bases from V and 2 bases from J, the junction contained 20 bases not matched to a gene. The CDR3 has 21 residues. Germline V gene lookup returns CDR1 MGHRA and CDR2 YSYEKL. The CDR3 DNA sequence: TGCGCCAGCAGCCAAGATGTTTCGGGGTTAGGGGGCGATACACCCACAGATACGCAGTATTTT. Translating it yields CASSQDVSGLGGDTPTDTQYF.

This clonotype has at least ten counts. The gene calls are TRBV3-1 and TRBJ2-1, with D hard to call. V was clipped by 3 bases and J by 7 bases, with 10 bases between them. The CDR3 consists of 13 residues. Germline CDR1 LGHDT, CDR2 YNNKEL (reference sequence). The CDR3: CASSHKISNEQFF. The DNA for the CDR3 is TGTGCCAGCAGCCATAAGATATCGAATGAGCAGTTCTTC.

Many counts were recorded for this clonotype. The J gene is TRBJ2-5, the V gene TRBV6-9; no firm D call. CDR1 and CDR2 (germline): MNHGY, SVAAGI. The CDR3 runs 15 residues. Trimming took 3 bases from V and 2 from J, leaving 13 bases between them. Here the CDR3 DNA reads TGTGCCAGCAGTTACAGTGTGCGGCGACAAGAGACCCAGTACTTC. It translates to CASSYSVRRQETQYF.

The sample holds many counts of this clonotype. V gene TRBV28 combines with J gene TRBJ1-1; D is possibly TRBD1 (6 bases). V lost 2 bases and J lost 3, with 10 bases in between. The germline V gene has CDR1 MDHEN and CDR2 SYDVKM. CDR3 length equals 14 residues. The CDR3 DNA reads TGTGCCAGCAGTTTAAGACAGGTCTACACTGAAGCTTTCTTT. Protein sequence: CASSLRQVYTEAFF. The full variable domain, rest sourced from reference TRBV28 and TRBJ1-1, is DVKVTQSSRYLVKRTGEKVFLECVQDMDHENMFWYRQDPGLGLRLIYFSYDVKMKEKGDIPEGYSVSREKKERFSLILESASTNQTSMYLCASSLRQVYTEAFFGQGTRLTVV.

The V gene is TRBV12-3 or TRBV12-4, the J gene TRBJ2-3; D is uncertain. V lost 8 bases and J 0 bases, leaving 12 bases between the germline ends. The CDR3 runs 14 residues. The CDR3 loop reads CASGWAASTDTQYF. The DNA for the CDR3 is TGTGCCAGCGGTTGGGCCGCTAGCACAGATACGCAGTATTTT.

J is TRBJ1-6 and V is TRBV6-5, with D uncertain. CDR1 is MNHEY, CDR2 SVGAGI, per germline. Trimming pared 2 bases from V and 10 bases from J, leaving 12 bases between. This CDR3 has 14 amino acids. The CDR3 protein is CASSYDSARSPLHF. The CDR3 DNA follows: TGTGCCAGCAGTTACGATAGTGCCAGATCACCCCTCCACTTT.

Only a few counts were recorded for this clonotype. V usage is TRBV2 and J usage is TRBJ2-4, with D tentatively TRBD2 (6 bases). The V end was cut by 3 bases, the J end by 8 bases, with 14 bases between. CDR1 is SNHLY and CDR2 is FYNNEI in the germline V gene. CDR3 length: 14 amino acids. The CDR3 DNA sequence: TGTGCCAGCAGTGATGGGCAGGGCGGGGACATTCAGTACTTC. As protein: CASSDGQGGDIQYF. Full variable domain (remainder filled in from reference TRBV2 and TRBJ2-4): EPEVTQTPSHQVTQMGQEVILRCVPISNHLYFYWYRQILGQKVEFLVSFYNNEISEKSEIFDDQFSVERPDGSNFTLKIRSTKLEDSAMYFCASSDGQGGDIQYFGAGTRLSVL.

This clonotype occurred many times. This chain connects TRBV7-9 to TRBJ1-2; D is uncertain. Germline assignment: CDR1 SEHNR and CDR2 FQNEAQ (reference sequence). Deletions cut 3 bases from V and 3 bases from J, with 8 bases between. The CDR3 consists of 13 residues. The CDR3 spells CASSFPADYGYTF. In nucleotides, the CDR3 is TGTGCCAGCAGCTTTCCGGCAGACTATGGCTACACCTTC.

This clonotype was seen a handful of times. The genes are TRBV29-1 and TRBJ2-1; 10 bases match TRBD2. Germline trimming cut 0 bases from V and 14 bases from J; bases unmatched to any gene: 1. The CDR3 consists of 11 residues. In germline, CDR1 is SQVTM, CDR2 ANQGSEA. CDR3 DNA: TGCAGCGTTGAAGAAGCGGGAGGGGAGTTCTTC. Translating it yields CSVEEAGGEFF.